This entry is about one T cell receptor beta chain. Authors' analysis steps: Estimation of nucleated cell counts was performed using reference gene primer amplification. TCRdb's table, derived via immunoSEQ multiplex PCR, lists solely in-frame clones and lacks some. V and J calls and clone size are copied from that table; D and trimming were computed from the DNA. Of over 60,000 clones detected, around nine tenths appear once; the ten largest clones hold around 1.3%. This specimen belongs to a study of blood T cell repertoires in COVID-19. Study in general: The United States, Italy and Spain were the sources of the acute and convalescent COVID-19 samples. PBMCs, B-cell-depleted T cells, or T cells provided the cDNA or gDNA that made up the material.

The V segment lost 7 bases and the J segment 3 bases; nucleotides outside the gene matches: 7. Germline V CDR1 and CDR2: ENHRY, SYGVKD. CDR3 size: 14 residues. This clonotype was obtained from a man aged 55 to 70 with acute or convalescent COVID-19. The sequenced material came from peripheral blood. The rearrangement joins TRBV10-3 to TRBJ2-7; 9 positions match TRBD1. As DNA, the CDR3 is TGTGCCATCAACGCGGGACAGGGAGTCTACGAGCAGTACTTC. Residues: CAINAGQGVYEQYF.